A selection of T cell receptor beta chains follows, all from one sample in a study of beta chain features in type 1 diabetes. Profiling relied on immunoSEQ multiplex PCR, and the TCRdb table lists in-frame clones only, not all of them. The sample consists of 350,000 or so clones, less than 20% of them appearing once. The sequenced sample consisted of naive CD4+ T cells from blood. The receptors stem from a woman younger than 30 in good health. Both conserved end residues are part of each CDR3. A D gene is named only where the DNA matches it firmly. The size entry is marked missing in some rows and otherwise reads once, few, many or a size class.

length	D	V	J	size	CDR3	DNA
14	.	TRBV7-6	TRBJ2-5	few	CASSQGGVKETQYF	TGTGCCAGCAGCCAGGGGGGCGTCAAGGAGACCCAGTACTTC
14	.	TRBV19	TRBJ2-5	.	CASGDTAGPETQYF	TGTGCCAGCGGGGACACGGCCGGCCCAGAGACCCAGTACTTC
14	TRBD1	TRBV7-2	TRBJ2-5	.	CASSLRRGRETQYF	TGTGCCAGCAGCTTGCGAAGGGGGCGGGAGACCCAGTACTTC
16	.	TRBV5-1	TRBJ2-3	few	CASSGPLGAVTDTQYF	TGCGCCAGCAGCGGACCCTTGGGGGCCGTCACAGATACGCAGTATTTT
14	.	TRBV5-6	TRBJ2-2	.	CASSPRLNTGELFF	TGTGCCAGCAGCCCCCGACTCAACACCGGGGAGCTGTTTTTT
14	.	TRBV11-1	TRBJ2-1	.	CASSRRGKYNEQFF	TGTGCCAGCAGCCGGCGGGGAAAATACAATGAGCAGTTCTTC
12	.	TRBV9	TRBJ1-6	few	CASSVGDSPLHF	TGTGCCAGCAGCGTCGGTGATTCACCCCTCCACTTT
11	.	TRBV2	TRBJ2-7	.	CASSELYEQYF	TGTGCCAGCAGTGAACTCTACGAGCAGTACTTC
15	TRBD1	TRBV5-1	TRBJ2-7	.	CASTPFGTASYEQYF	TGCGCCAGCACTCCATTCGGGACAGCATCCTACGAGCAGTACTTC
12	.	TRBV30	TRBJ2-1	few	CAWSSQGNEQFF	TGTGCCTGGAGTTCCCAGGGGAATGAGCAGTTCTTC
13	.	TRBV7-2	TRBJ1-4	.	CASSPGVNEKLFF	TGTGCCAGCAGTCCGGGAGTTAATGAAAAACTGTTTTTT
13	.	TRBV19	TRBJ2-1	once	CASSERRNNEQFF	TGTGCCAGTAGTGAGAGGCGGAACAATGAGCAGTTCTTC
13	.	TRBV7-6	TRBJ1-1	.	CASSLTRNTEAFF	TGTGCCAGCAGCTTAACTCGGAACACTGAAGCTTTCTTT
14	TRBD2	TRBV7-2	TRBJ2-3	few	CASSFLAGGDTQYF	TGTGCCAGCAGCTTTTTAGCGGGAGGGGATACGCAGTATTTT
16	TRBD1	TRBV30	TRBJ2-2	few	CAWSVKGTGGTGELFF	TGTGCCTGGAGTGTAAAAGGGACAGGGGGCACCGGGGAGCTGTTTTTT
15	TRBD2	TRBV2	TRBJ2-7	.	CASSLLASGTYEQYF	TGTGCCAGCAGCTTGTTGGCTAGCGGCACCTACGAGCAGTACTTC
14	TRBD1	TRBV14	TRBJ2-7	.	CASSPTGRTYEQYF	TGTGCCAGCAGCCCGACAGGGAGAACCTACGAGCAGTACTTC
13	TRBD2	TRBV30	TRBJ2-7	.	CAWTKRGPAEQYF	TGTGCCTGGACGAAGCGGGGGCCGGCCGAGCAGTACTTC
15	TRBD2	TRBV15	TRBJ2-1	.	CATSRGSGGSNEQFF	TGTGCCACCAGCAGAGGAAGCGGGGGCTCGAATGAGCAGTTCTTC
13	.	TRBV30	TRBJ2-7	few	CAWVRFGGYEQYF	TGTGCCTGGGTCCGGTTCGGGGGATACGAGCAGTACTTC
13	.	TRBV9	TRBJ2-1	.	CASSATRDNEQFF	TGTGCCAGCAGCGCCACTAGAGACAATGAGCAGTTCTTC
15	.	TRBV2	TRBJ2-2	.	CASSETRTGTGELFF	TGTGCCAGCAGTGAAACTAGGACGGGAACGGGGGAGCTGTTTTTT
16	TRBD1	TRBV25-1	TRBJ1-1	.	CASRGPRGRGDTEAFF	TGTGCCAGCCGAGGACCGAGGGGGCGCGGCGACACTGAAGCTTTCTTT
13	TRBD1	TRBV6-5	TRBJ1-2	.	CASSPGQVYGYTF	TGTGCCAGCAGTCCGGGACAGGTTTATGGCTACACCTTC
11	TRBD2	TRBV28	TRBJ2-7	few	CASSSRGGEYF	TGTGCCAGCAGTTCCCGGGGGGGCGAGTACTTC
17	.	TRBV19	TRBJ1-2	few	CASSSEVGARDGSGYTF	TGTGCCAGTAGCTCCGAGGTGGGGGCCAGGGATGGTAGTGGCTACACCTTC
12	TRBD1	TRBV19	TRBJ2-7	few	CASSDRAYEQYF	TGTGCCAGTAGCGACAGGGCCTACGAGCAGTACTTC
14	TRBD2	TRBV30	TRBJ2-1	few	CAWSVASGYSEQFF	TGTGCCTGGAGTGTCGCTAGCGGCTACAGTGAGCAGTTCTTC
15	.	TRBV6-5	TRBJ2-7	.	CASSLGVSPTYEQYF	TGTGCCAGCAGCCTCGGAGTCAGTCCTACCTACGAGCAGTACTTC
17	TRBD2	TRBV7-2	TRBJ2-1	.	CASSIRKSSGGYNEQFF	TGTGCCAGCAGCATACGGAAGAGTAGCGGGGGGTACAATGAGCAGTTCTTC
13	TRBD1	TRBV6-1	TRBJ2-7	.	CASYRDREGEQYF	TGTGCCTCCTACCGGGACAGGGAGGGCGAGCAGTACTTC
15	.	TRBV5-1	TRBJ1-1	.	CASSFVRPGGTEAFF	TGCGCCAGCAGCTTTGTTCGTCCGGGAGGCACTGAAGCTTTCTTT
15	.	TRBV5-5	TRBJ2-5	.	CASSSPGHPSETQYF	TGTGCCAGCAGCTCACCGGGACACCCGAGCGAGACCCAGTACTTC
14	.	TRBV5-6	TRBJ2-5	few	CASTFVDSQETQYF	TGTGCCAGCACCTTTGTGGACAGCCAAGAGACCCAGTACTTC
15	.	TRBV5-6	TRBJ2-5	few	CASSFRPGIQETQYF	TGTGCCAGCAGCTTTCGCCCGGGGATCCAAGAGACCCAGTACTTC
13	.	TRBV9	TRBJ2-7	few	CASSPQPGQPQYF	TGTGCCAGCAGCCCCCAGCCTGGACAGCCCCAGTACTTC
14	.	TRBV19	TRBJ2-7	.	CASSIGGHRGEQYF	TGTGCCAGTAGTATAGGAGGGCACCGAGGCGAGCAGTACTTC
19	TRBD2	TRBV30	TRBJ2-1	few	CAWSVTSGSYQSSYNEQFF	TGTGCCTGGAGTGTAACTAGCGGGAGTTACCAGAGCTCCTACAATGAGCAGTTCTTC
16	TRBD1	TRBV5-1	TRBJ2-2	.	CASSLGDRAGTGELFF	TGCGCCAGCAGCTTGGGGGACAGAGCAGGTACCGGGGAGCTGTTTTTT
14	TRBD1	TRBV2	TRBJ1-2	.	CASSPGTGNYGYTF	TGTGCCAGCAGCCCCGGGACAGGCAACTATGGCTACACCTTC
15	TRBD2	TRBV19	TRBJ2-7	.	CASSIEAGGAYEQYF	TGTGCCAGTAGTATAGAAGCGGGAGGTGCGTACGAGCAGTACTTC